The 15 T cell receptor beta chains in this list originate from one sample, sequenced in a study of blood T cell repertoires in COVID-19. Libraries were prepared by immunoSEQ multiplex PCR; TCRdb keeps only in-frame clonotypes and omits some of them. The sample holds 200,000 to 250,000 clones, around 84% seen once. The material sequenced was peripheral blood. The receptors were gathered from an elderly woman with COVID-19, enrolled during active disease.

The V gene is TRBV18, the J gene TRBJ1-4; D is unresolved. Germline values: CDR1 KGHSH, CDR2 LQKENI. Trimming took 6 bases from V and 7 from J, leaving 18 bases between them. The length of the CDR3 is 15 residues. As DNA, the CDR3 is TGTGCCAGCTCGGGGAGAGCGGTAGATAGTGAAAAACTGTTTTTT. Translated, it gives CASSGRAVDSEKLFF.

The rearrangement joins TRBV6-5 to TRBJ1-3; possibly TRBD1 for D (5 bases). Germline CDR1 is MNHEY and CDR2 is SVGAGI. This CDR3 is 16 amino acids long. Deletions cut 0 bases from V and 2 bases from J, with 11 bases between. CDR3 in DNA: TGTGCCAGCAGTTACTCTCAGGGAAGGCCTGGAAACACCATATATTTT. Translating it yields CASSYSQGRPGNTIYF.

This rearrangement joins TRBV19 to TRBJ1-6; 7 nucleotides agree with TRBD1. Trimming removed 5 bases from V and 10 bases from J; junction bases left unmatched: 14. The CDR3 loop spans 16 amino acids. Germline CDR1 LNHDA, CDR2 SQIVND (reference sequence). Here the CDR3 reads CASSLGEGARGSPLHF. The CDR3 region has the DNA TGTGCCAGTAGTCTGGGCGAGGGGGCCAGGGGATCACCCCTCCACTTT.

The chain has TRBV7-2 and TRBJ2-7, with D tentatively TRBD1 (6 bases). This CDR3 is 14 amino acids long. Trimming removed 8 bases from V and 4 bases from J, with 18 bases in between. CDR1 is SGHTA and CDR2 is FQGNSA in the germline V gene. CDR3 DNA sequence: TGTGCCAGCGGATCCAGGACAGTACGGTACGAGCAGTACTTC. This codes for CASGSRTVRYEQYF.

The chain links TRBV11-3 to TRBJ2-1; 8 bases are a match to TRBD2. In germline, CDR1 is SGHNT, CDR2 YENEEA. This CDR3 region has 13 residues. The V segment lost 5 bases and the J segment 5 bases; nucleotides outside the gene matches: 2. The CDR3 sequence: CASSTGGDNEQFF. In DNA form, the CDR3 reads TGTGCCAGCAGCACGGGGGGGGACAATGAGCAGTTCTTC.

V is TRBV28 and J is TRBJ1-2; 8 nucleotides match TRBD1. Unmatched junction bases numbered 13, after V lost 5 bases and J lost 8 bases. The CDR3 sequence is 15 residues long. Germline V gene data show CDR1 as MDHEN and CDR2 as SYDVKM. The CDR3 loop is CASSPPGQGAYGYTF. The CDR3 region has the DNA TGTGCCAGCAGTCCCCCCGGGCAGGGGGCTTACGGCTACACCTTC.

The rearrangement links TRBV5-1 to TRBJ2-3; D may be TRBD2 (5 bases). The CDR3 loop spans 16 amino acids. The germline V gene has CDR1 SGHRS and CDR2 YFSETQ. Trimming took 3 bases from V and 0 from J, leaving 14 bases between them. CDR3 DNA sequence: TGCGCCAGCAGCTCGTCTACGGGGTACAGCACAGATACGCAGTATTTT. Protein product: CASSSSTGYSTDTQYF.

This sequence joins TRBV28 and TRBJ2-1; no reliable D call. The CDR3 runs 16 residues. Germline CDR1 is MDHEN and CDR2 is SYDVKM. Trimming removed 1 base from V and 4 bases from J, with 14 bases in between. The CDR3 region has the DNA TGTGCCAGCAGTTTATTAGGTGTCGAGGAGTACAATGAGCAGTTCTTC. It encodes CASSLLGVEEYNEQFF.

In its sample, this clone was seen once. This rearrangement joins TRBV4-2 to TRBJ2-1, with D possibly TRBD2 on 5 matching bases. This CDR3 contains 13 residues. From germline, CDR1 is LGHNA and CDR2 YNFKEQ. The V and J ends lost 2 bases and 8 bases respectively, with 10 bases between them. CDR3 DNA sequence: TGTGCCAGCAGCCAATCAATGCGGGATGAGCAGTTCTTC. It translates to CASSQSMRDEQFF.

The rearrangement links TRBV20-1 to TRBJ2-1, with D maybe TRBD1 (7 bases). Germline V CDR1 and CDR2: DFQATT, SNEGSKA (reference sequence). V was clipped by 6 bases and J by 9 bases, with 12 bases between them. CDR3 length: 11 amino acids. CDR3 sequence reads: CSATQGGEQFF. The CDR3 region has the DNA TGCAGTGCCACCCAGGGGGGTGAGCAGTTCTTC.

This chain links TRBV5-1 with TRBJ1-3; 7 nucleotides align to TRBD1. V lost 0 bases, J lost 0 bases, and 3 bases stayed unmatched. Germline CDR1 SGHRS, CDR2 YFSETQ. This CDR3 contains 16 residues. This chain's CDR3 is CASSLEGQSSGNTIYF. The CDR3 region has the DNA TGCGCCAGCAGCTTGGAGGGACAGAGCTCTGGAAACACCATATATTTT.

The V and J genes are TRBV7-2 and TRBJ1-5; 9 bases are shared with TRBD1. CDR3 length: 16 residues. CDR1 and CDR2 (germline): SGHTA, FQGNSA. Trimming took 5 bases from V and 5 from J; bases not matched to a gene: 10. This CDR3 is CASSQQDRGNYQPQHF. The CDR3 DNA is TGTGCCAGCAGCCAACAGGACAGGGGAAACTATCAGCCCCAGCATTTT.

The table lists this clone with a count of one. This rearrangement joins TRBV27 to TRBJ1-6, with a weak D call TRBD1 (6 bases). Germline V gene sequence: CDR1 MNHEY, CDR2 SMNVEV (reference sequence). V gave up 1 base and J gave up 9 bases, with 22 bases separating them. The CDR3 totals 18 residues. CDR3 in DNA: TGTGCCAGCAGTTTATGGATGTCCGTTGGGGGCGCCGGTTCACCCCTCCACTTT. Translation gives CASSLWMSVGGAGSPLHF.

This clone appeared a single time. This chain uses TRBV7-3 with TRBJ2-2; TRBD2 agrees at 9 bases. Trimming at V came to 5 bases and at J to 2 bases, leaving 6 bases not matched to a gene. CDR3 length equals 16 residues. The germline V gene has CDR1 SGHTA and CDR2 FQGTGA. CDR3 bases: TGTGCCAGCAGCCCCGGGCGGGGGGGCAACACCGGGGAGCTGTTTTTT. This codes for CASSPGRGGNTGELFF.

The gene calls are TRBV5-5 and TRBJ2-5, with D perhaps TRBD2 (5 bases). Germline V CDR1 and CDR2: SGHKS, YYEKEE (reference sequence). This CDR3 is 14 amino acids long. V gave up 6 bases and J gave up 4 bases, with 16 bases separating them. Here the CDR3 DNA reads TGTGCCAGCAACCCCCTATCAGAGGGAGAGACCCAGTACTTC. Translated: CASNPLSEGETQYF. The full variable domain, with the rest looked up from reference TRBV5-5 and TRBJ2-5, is DAGVTQSPTHLIKTRGQQVTLRCSPISGHKSVSWYQQVLGQGPQFIFQYYEKEERGRGNFPDRFSARQFPNYSSELNVNALLLGDSALYLCASNPLSEGETQYFGPGTRLLVL.